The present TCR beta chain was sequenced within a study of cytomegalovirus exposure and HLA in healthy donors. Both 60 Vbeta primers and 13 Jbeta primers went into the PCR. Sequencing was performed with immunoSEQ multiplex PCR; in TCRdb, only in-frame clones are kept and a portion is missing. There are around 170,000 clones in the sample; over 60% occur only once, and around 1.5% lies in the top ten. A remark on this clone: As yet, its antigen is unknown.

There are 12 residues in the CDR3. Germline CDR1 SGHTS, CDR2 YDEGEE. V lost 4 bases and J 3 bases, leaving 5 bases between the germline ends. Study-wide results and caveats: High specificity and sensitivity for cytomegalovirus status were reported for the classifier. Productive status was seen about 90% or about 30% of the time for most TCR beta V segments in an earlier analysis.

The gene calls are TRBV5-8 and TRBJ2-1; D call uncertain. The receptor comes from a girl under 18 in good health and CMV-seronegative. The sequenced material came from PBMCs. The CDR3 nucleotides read TGTGCCAGCAGCCCTTACTACAATGAGCAGTTCTTC. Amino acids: CASSPYYNEQFF.